The present TCR beta chain was sequenced within a study of regulatory T cells in long-lasting Graves disease. Study as a whole: Less than 3 months of antithyroid drugs had been taken by newly diagnosed Graves' patients.

This CDR3 is built from 14 residues. Germline CDR1 LNHDA, CDR2 SQIVND (reference sequence). V was pared by 2 bases and J by 0 bases, with 7 bases between. Stated time point: newly diagnosed GD, antithyroid drugs for less than 3 months. RNA from PBMCs was the source of the TCR library. In building TCR beta libraries, iRepertoire HTBI primers were used together with Arm-PCR of CDR3 regions. Source study methods: Identification of gene segments yielded 60 or so TRBV and 13 to 15 TRBJ across samples. Via MiXCR, TCRdb re-called the multiplex PCR reads, giving one row per CDR3 protein. Here the V and J calls rest on TCRdb's processing, not on the authors' analysis. This table has over 450,000 distinct CDR3 sequences, approximately 12% appearing once. Many counts were recorded for this clonotype. The sample was also reused in another study, on T cells in Graves' hyperthyroidism and ophthalmopathy. That paper notes: Patients with uncontrolled infections, other autoimmune diseases, pregnancy or lactation were excluded. The majority of expanded thyroid clonotypes above 0.001 also appeared in blood.

The sample in question was peripheral blood mononuclear cells (PBMCs), obtained at new diagnosis, from a patient treated with antithyroid drugs. This receptor was identified in a woman aged 25 to 45 with Graves disease. This chain connects TRBV19 to TRBJ1-1, with D hard to call. The CDR3 DNA follows: TGTGCCAGTAGTATAAATCCAATGAACACTGAAGCTTTCTTT. Protein sequence: CASSINPMNTEAFF.